The 26 T cell receptor beta chains reported below all come from one sample, sequenced in a study of blood T cell repertoires in COVID-19. Generated by immunoSEQ multiplex PCR, the TCRdb table keeps only in-frame clones and is missing some. This repertoire shows under 95,000 clones, 70% to 75% found once; its top ten account for over 5.5%. Specimen: peripheral blood. All receptors derive from a man aged 45-65 years with active or convalescent COVID-19.

The chain employs TRBV28 and TRBJ1-5, with 7 bases lining up with TRBD1. Germline trimming cut 6 bases from V and 3 bases from J; bases unmatched to any gene: 11. The V gene's germline CDR1 is MDHEN and CDR2 SYDVKM. This CDR3 spans 16 amino acids. CDR3 sequence: CASRPSPTGNNQPQHF. CDR3 DNA: TGTGCCAGCAGACCCTCCCCGACAGGGAACAATCAGCCCCAGCATTTT.

This clone has just a few counts. This chain joins TRBV30 and TRBJ1-6; 7 bases align to TRBD1. Germline-derived CDR1 and CDR2 are GTSNPN and SVGIG (reference sequence). V was clipped by 3 bases and J by 8 bases; unmatched bases: 1. CDR3 length: 12 amino acids. DNA for the CDR3: TGTGCCTGGAGCGACAGGGATTCACCCCTCCACTTT. This translates into CAWSDRDSPLHF.

The chain has TRBV15 and TRBJ2-5, with unresolved D. Trimming removed 0 bases from V and 2 bases from J, with 4 bases in between. The germline V gene has CDR1 LNHNV and CDR2 YYDKDF (reference sequence). The CDR3 is 13 residues long. The DNA for the CDR3 is TGTGCCACCAGCAGAGACAGGCAAGAGACCCAGTACTTC. Protein sequence: CATSRDRQETQYF.

The chain is built from TRBV7-9 and TRBJ2-7; TRBD1 matches 11 bases. J was trimmed by 1 base and V by 4 bases; bases with no gene match: 3. Germline CDR1 and CDR2: SEHNR and FQNEAQ (reference sequence). The CDR3 is made up of 15 amino acids. CDR3 loop: CASSYRDRGSYEQYF. The CDR3 DNA is TGTGCCAGCAGCTACCGGGACAGGGGGTCCTACGAGCAGTACTTC.

This clone is categorized as medium-sized. The genes are TRBV10-1 and TRBJ2-1; D possibly corresponds to TRBD1 (6 bases). V shed 6 bases and J shed 10 bases, with 16 bases lying between them. The germline V gene has CDR1 WNHNN and CDR2 SYGVQD (reference sequence). The CDR3 has 13 amino acids. CDR3 in amino acids: CASSPNRVGEQFF. DNA for the CDR3: TGCGCCAGCAGCCCGAACAGGGTCGGGGAGCAGTTCTTC.

DNA for the CDR3: TGCAGCGTTGGGGGGGGCGAGACCCAGTACTTC. Protein product: CSVGGGETQYF. The chain joins TRBV29-1 to TRBJ2-5; weak D call: TRBD2 (7 bases). V dropped 4 bases and J dropped 5 bases, with 8 bases sitting between them. The CDR3 extends over 11 amino acids. Per germline, CDR1 SQVTM and CDR2 ANQGSEA.

V and J are TRBV11-2 and TRBJ2-2, with 8 bases lining up with TRBD1. CDR1 is SGHAT and CDR2 is FQNNGV in the germline V gene. With V trimmed by 4 bases and J by 1 base, 5 bases remained unmatched. The CDR3 sequence is 16 residues long. This CDR3 is CASSYGQGLNTGELFF. The CDR3 nucleotides read TGTGCCAGCAGCTATGGACAGGGATTGAACACCGGGGAGCTGTTTTTT. Full variable domain (rest looked up from reference TRBV11-2 and TRBJ2-2): EAGVAQSPRYKIIEKRQSVAFWCNPISGHATLYWYQQILGQGPKLLIQFQNNGVVDDSQLPKDRFSAERLKGVDSTLKIQPAKLEDSAVYLCASSYGQGLNTGELFFGEGSRLTVL.

This rearrangement joins TRBV19 to TRBJ2-3; 10 bases are shared with TRBD2. The CDR3 covers 14 residues. CDR1 and CDR2 (germline): LNHDA, SQIVND (reference sequence). J was trimmed by 3 bases and V by 8 bases; bases with no gene match: 5. CDR3 amino acids: CASHSGGWTDTQYF. The CDR3 DNA reads TGTGCCAGTCATAGCGGGGGGTGGACAGATACGCAGTATTTT.

This rearrangement joins TRBV6-5 to TRBJ1-5; 7 bases match TRBD1. In germline, CDR1 is MNHEY, CDR2 SVGAGI. Losses at the gene ends were 8 bases for V and 1 base for J; bases not matched to a gene: 5. The CDR3 extends over 14 amino acids. In nucleotides, the CDR3 is TGTGCCAGCCGGACAGGACCCAGCAATCAGCCCCAGCATTTT. This sequence encodes CASRTGPSNQPQHF.

The chain links TRBV4-2 to TRBJ2-2; 11 bases agree with TRBD2. The J segment lost 3 bases and the V segment lost 4 bases, leaving 1 base of the junction unmatched. This CDR3 has 15 amino acids. Germline CDR1 reads LGHNA; CDR2 reads YNFKEQ. CDR3 protein: CASSPLAGDTGELFF. The DNA of the CDR3 is TGTGCCAGCAGCCCACTAGCGGGGGACACCGGGGAGCTGTTTTTT.

The chain couples TRBV5-1 to TRBJ1-4; D remains unclear. Germline loops: CDR1 SGHRS, CDR2 YFSETQ. V lost 4 bases, J lost 0 bases, and 16 bases lay in between. The CDR3 is 17 amino acids. CDR3 loop: CASSLSQVSATNEKLFF. In nucleotides, the CDR3 is TGCGCCAGCAGCCTGTCCCAGGTTTCTGCAACTAATGAAAAACTGTTTTTT.

CDR3 nucleotides: TGCGCCAGCAGCCAAGATCTGACAGGGCCAGAGACCCAGTACTTC. Translating gives CASSQDLTGPETQYF. The chain recombines TRBV4-1 with TRBJ2-5; TRBD1 aligns across 7 bases. CDR1 is MGHRA, CDR2 YSYEKL, per germline. After removal of 0 bases from V and 4 bases from J, the junction contained 5 bases not matched to a gene. The CDR3 runs to 15 residues.

V gene TRBV5-1 combines with J gene TRBJ1-5; the D is unclear. Germline CDR1 is SGHRS and CDR2 is YFSETQ. The CDR3 is 14 amino acids. V was pared by 1 base and J by 2 bases, with 7 bases between. CDR3: CASSLLGGNQPQHF. The CDR3 nucleotides are TGCGCCAGCAGCTTGTTAGGAGGCAATCAGCCCCAGCATTTT.

The rearrangement uses TRBV3-1 (or the pseudogene TRBV3-2) and TRBJ1-2; 7 bases line up with TRBD1. This CDR3 spans 15 amino acids. The J segment lost 8 bases and the V segment lost 0 bases, leaving 9 bases of the junction unmatched. Germline CDR1 and CDR2: LGHDT and YNNKEL (reference sequence). The CDR3 loop reads CASSQERGRGYGYTF. For the CDR3, the DNA is TGTGCCAGCAGCCAAGAAAGAGGCAGGGGGTACGGCTACACCTTC.

The sample holds one count of this clone. The CDR3 is CASGSQGAGSKEYF. CDR3 sequence (DNA): TGTGCCAGCGGGAGTCAGGGGGCAGGGAGCAAAGAGTACTTC. This chain connects TRBV6-5 to TRBJ2-7; 8 positions agree with TRBD1. Germline CDR1 and CDR2: MNHEY and SVGAGI. The V gene end was trimmed by 8 bases and the J gene end by 11 bases; junction bases not matched to a gene: 17. The CDR3 length is 14 residues.

Only a few counts were recorded for this clone. This rearrangement joins TRBV5-6 to TRBJ1-2, with TRBD1 identical over 9 bases. Germline CDR1 SGHDT, CDR2 YYEEEE. The length of the CDR3 is 14 residues. Germline trimming cut 0 bases from V and 7 bases from J; bases unmatched to any gene: 4. CDR3 DNA sequence: TGTGCCAGCAGCTTGGGTGAGACAGGGGGTGGCTACACCTTC. This codes for CASSLGETGGGYTF.

The chain links TRBV20-1 to TRBJ2-1, with TRBD1 as a possible D gene (6 bases). The CDR3 extends over 13 amino acids. Trimming stripped 3 bases from V and 8 bases from J, with 14 bases between. The V gene's germline CDR1 is DFQATT and CDR2 SNEGSKA (reference sequence). The CDR3 region has the DNA TGCAGTGCTAGTTGGTCAGGGGCGGATGAGCAGTTCTTC. Encoded protein: CSASWSGADEQFF.

The rearrangement links TRBV7-6 to TRBJ2-1, with 9 nucleotides matching TRBD1. The CDR3 covers 17 residues. V lost 4 bases to trimming and J lost 8 bases; unmatched junction nucleotides: 15. CDR1 SGHVS and CDR2 FNYEAQ come from the germline V gene. Written as DNA, the CDR3 is TGTGCCAGCAGCTCCCCGGGGGGACAGGGTAGAACGGATGAGCAGTTCTTC. It specifies CASSSPGGQGRTDEQFF. The variable domain in full, with the rest retrieved from reference TRBV7-6 and TRBJ2-1, is GAGVSQSPRYKVTKRGQDVALRCDPISGHVSLYWYRQALGQGPEFLTYFNYEAQQDKSGLPNDRFSAERPEGSISTLTIQRTEQRDSAMYRCASSSPGGQGRTDEQFFGPGTRLTVL.

V usage is TRBV14 and J usage is TRBJ2-2; D possibly corresponds to TRBD1 (6 bases). The CDR3 totals 16 residues. V lost 0 bases to trimming and J lost 5 bases, with 13 bases between them. Germline CDR1 and CDR2: SGHDN and FVKESK. CDR3 coding DNA: TGTGCCAGCAGCCAAGACCAGGGGTCGAGGACCGGGGAGCTGTTTTTT. It encodes CASSQDQGSRTGELFF.

The chain recombines TRBV3-1 (or the pseudogene TRBV3-2) with TRBJ2-7, with D possibly TRBD1 on 7 matching bases. With 4 bases removed from V and 1 base from J, the gap between germline ends came to 14 bases. The CDR3 is 15 amino acids. CDR1 and CDR2 (germline): LGHDT, YNNKEL (reference sequence). For the CDR3, the DNA is TGTGCCAGCAGCCCCCACGGGGGACAGTCCTACGAGCAGTACTTC. It specifies CASSPHGGQSYEQYF.

The genes are TRBV10-3 and TRBJ2-7; TRBD1 matches 9 bases. V lost 2 bases and J lost 4; bases outside the gene matches: 3. The CDR3 has 14 residues. Germline CDR1 ENHRY, CDR2 SYGVKD. CDR3 DNA sequence: TGTGCCATCAGTGAGGGACAGGGGAAATACGAGCAGTACTTC. Residues: CAISEGQGKYEQYF.

The CDR3 loop reads CSVETALAGGPLGQFF. CDR3 nucleotide sequence: TGCAGCGTTGAAACAGCACTAGCGGGGGGGCCATTGGGGCAGTTCTTC. This chain links TRBV29-1 with TRBJ2-1; 13 nucleotides agree with TRBD2. The CDR3 extends over 16 amino acids. Germline assignment: CDR1 SQVTM and CDR2 ANQGSEA. With V trimmed by 2 bases and J by 12 bases, 13 bases remained unmatched.

The chain has TRBV7-2 and TRBJ2-3, with TRBD2 matching 9 bases. The CDR3 loop spans 15 amino acids. The J segment lost 3 bases and the V segment lost 5 bases, leaving 6 bases of the junction unmatched. CDR1 is SGHTA and CDR2 is FQGNSA in the germline V gene. The CDR3 nucleotides read TGTGCCAGCAGCCGGCAGGGACTAGCAACAGATACGCAGTATTTT. This codes for CASSRQGLATDTQYF. Filled out from reference TRBV7-2 and TRBJ2-3, the complete variable domain reads GAGVSQSPSNKVTEKGKDVELRCDPISGHTALYWYRQSLGQGLEFLIYFQGNSAPDKSGLPSDRFSAERTGGSVSTLTIQRTQQEDSAVYLCASSRQGLATDTQYFGPGTRLTVL.

The chain couples TRBV11-2 to TRBJ2-2; 16 nucleotides agree with TRBD2. The CDR3 length is 16 residues. Trimming took 5 bases from V and 9 from J; bases not matched to a gene: 6. Germline CDR1 is SGHAT and CDR2 is FQNNGV. Here the CDR3 DNA reads TGTGCCAGCAGCGATGGGACTAGCGGGGGGGCAAGGGAGCTGTTTTTT. Amino acid sequence: CASSDGTSGGARELFF. Supplemented by reference TRBV11-2 and TRBJ2-2, the full variable domain reads EAGVAQSPRYKIIEKRQSVAFWCNPISGHATLYWYQQILGQGPKLLIQFQNNGVVDDSQLPKDRFSAERLKGVDSTLKIQPAKLEDSAVYLCASSDGTSGGARELFFGEGSRLTVL.

V gene TRBV19 combines with J gene TRBJ1-2; 9 bases line up with TRBD1. This CDR3 contains 16 residues. V shed 6 bases, J shed 0 bases, and the junction held 8 bases outside the gene matches. Germline V lookup: CDR1 LNHDA, CDR2 SQIVND (reference sequence). The CDR3 DNA sequence: TGTGCCAGTAGGGGACAGGGCCCGACCCCTAACTATGGCTACACCTTC. Its translation: CASRGQGPTPNYGYTF.

This sequence joins TRBV9 and TRBJ2-2; 9 bases line up with TRBD1. Germline V lookup: CDR1 SGDLS, CDR2 YYNGEE. The CDR3 has 16 residues. With V trimmed by 6 bases and J by 7 bases, 13 bases remained unmatched. CDR3 amino acids: CASNTLPDRGDGELFF. The CDR3 coding sequence is TGTGCCAGCAACACATTGCCGGACAGGGGAGACGGGGAGCTGTTTTTT.